The next 20 T cell receptor beta chains were all read from a single sample in a study of blood T cells in healthy people across ages. Alongside a J-beta primer mix, a sample-barcoded 5' primer served in a second PCR lasting about 7 to 11 cycles. MiXCR, run by TCRdb on the 5' RACE reads, gives a single entry per CDR3 protein. The repertoire consists of some 900,000 distinct CDR3 sequences, with about 48% occurring once and the leading ten covering around an eighth. The sample comprised blood. These receptors were taken from a man aged 25-45 years in good health.

This clonotype was picked up a small number of times. The chain combines TRBV25-1 with TRBJ2-3; the D gene is possibly TRBD2 (6 bases). The length of the CDR3 is 16 residues. Germline V gives CDR1 MGHDK, CDR2 SYGVNS. The germline V and J ends were trimmed by 5 bases and 5 bases, with 20 bases remaining between them. The CDR3 DNA follows: TGTGCCAGCAGTAAACCGACAGTCCGCGGGGAAGATACGCAGTATTTT. Translated: CASSKPTVRGEDTQYF.

CDR3 nucleotides: TGTGCCATCGAAACAGGTTTGTGGAACGAGCAGTACTTC. This encodes CAIETGLWNEQYF. This chain uses TRBV27 with TRBJ2-5, with TRBD1 as a possible D gene (5 bases). The end of the DNA aligns better with TRBJ2-7, so the J call may be wrong. CDR1 MNHEY and CDR2 SMNVEV come from the germline V gene (reference sequence). CDR3 length: 13 amino acids.

The CDR3 region has the DNA TGTGCCAGCAGCGTCGATTCTGGACCGCGCTATGGCTACACCTTC. Its protein product is CASSVDSGPRYGYTF. The rearrangement links TRBV11-1 to TRBJ1-2; the D is unclear. The germline V gene encodes CDR1 SGHAT and CDR2 FQDESV (reference sequence). Trimming stripped 5 bases from V and 4 bases from J, with 17 bases between. CDR3 size: 15 residues.

The chain couples TRBV4-3 to TRBJ2-1; 9 bases fit TRBD2. The DNA end favors TRBJ2-7, so the J call may be wrong. The CDR3 consists of 16 residues. Germline V gene sequence: CDR1 LGHNA, CDR2 YSLEER. For the CDR3, the DNA is TGCGCCAGCAGCCAGCTTGCGGGGGGGATCTACAATGAGCAGTACTTC. Protein: CASSQLAGGIYNEQYF.

This clonotype was counted ten times or more. The chain recombines TRBV5-1 with TRBJ1-2; D perhaps matches TRBD1 (5 bases). V lost 0 bases to trimming and J lost 3 bases, with 6 bases between them. CDR1 is SGHRS and CDR2 is YFSETQ in the germline V gene. This CDR3 region has 13 residues. The CDR3 is CASSLVGDYGYTF. CDR3 nucleotides: TGCGCCAGCAGCTTGGTGGGGGACTATGGCTACACCTTC.

The chain couples TRBV12-3 or TRBV12-4 to TRBJ2-3; 10 nucleotides align to TRBD1. Unmatched junction bases numbered 12, after V lost 4 bases and J lost 8 bases. The CDR3 has 16 residues. The DNA of the CDR3 is TGTGCCAGCAGTTCCGGGACAGGGGCCTCATTAGGTACGCAGTATTTT. It translates to CASSSGTGASLGTQYF.

The chain joins TRBV5-1 to TRBJ2-1; 10 bases align to TRBD2. Germline values: CDR1 SGHRS, CDR2 YFSETQ. V shed 0 bases, J shed 4 bases, and the junction held 7 bases outside the gene matches. CDR3 length: 17 residues. CDR3 in amino acids: CASSLVGSGGPYNEQFF. The CDR3 nucleotides read TGCGCCAGCAGCTTGGTGGGTAGCGGGGGGCCTTACAATGAGCAGTTCTTC.

The V gene is TRBV3-1, the J gene TRBJ2-3; D call uncertain. Trimming removed 0 bases from V and 1 base from J, with 8 bases in between. There are 15 residues in the CDR3. Germline CDR1 reads LGHDT; CDR2 reads YNNKEL (reference sequence). The CDR3 DNA is TGTGCCAGCAGCCAAGACCTCATCTGCACAGATACGCAGTATTTT. It codes for CASSQDLICTDTQYF.

The chain recombines TRBV14 with TRBJ1-2; D not certain. The CDR3 runs 14 residues. V was pared by 2 bases and J by 0 bases, with 7 bases between. In germline, CDR1 is SGHDN, CDR2 FVKESK. The CDR3 DNA reads TGTGCCAGCAGCCAAAAGTTCGCTAACTATGGCTACACCTTC. Protein: CASSQKFANYGYTF.

This clonotype has just a few counts. The V and J genes are TRBV4-1 and TRBJ2-5; TRBD1 might be the D (5 bases). This CDR3 has 15 residues. The V end was cut by 5 bases, the J end by 4 bases, with 17 bases between. The germline V gene encodes CDR1 MGHRA and CDR2 YSYEKL. CDR3 sequence reads: CASSTAYFQGETQYF. The DNA for the CDR3 is TGCGCCAGCAGCACAGCTTATTTTCAGGGAGAGACCCAGTACTTC.

The chain combines TRBV7-9 with TRBJ1-5; D is uncertain. Germline V gene data show CDR1 as SEHNR and CDR2 as FQNEAQ (reference sequence). This CDR3 comprises 16 residues. The V end lost 7 bases, the J end lost 0 bases, and 16 bases lay between the germline ends. CDR3 DNA sequence: TGTGCCAGCAACACCTCTGAGGCTTATAGCAATCAGCCCCAGCATTTT. This codes for CASNTSEAYSNQPQHF.

This chain links TRBV18 with TRBJ2-1; D unclear. The CDR3 has 13 residues. Germline loops: CDR1 KGHSH, CDR2 LQKENI. The germline V and J ends were trimmed by 2 bases and 13 bases, with 15 bases remaining between them. In nucleotides, the CDR3 is TGTGCCAGCTCACCAACGACCTCCCAAGATCAGTTCTTC. Translating it yields CASSPTTSQDQFF.

V gene TRBV20-1 combines with J gene TRBJ2-7; D not certain. This CDR3 has 12 amino acids. CDR1 and CDR2 from the germline V gene are DFQATT and SNEGSKA (reference sequence). Trimming pared 3 bases from V and 0 bases from J, leaving 6 bases between. The CDR3 bases are TGCAGTGCTAGTGCCAGCTCCTACGAGCAGTACTTC. It translates to CSASASSYEQYF.

In regard to this clonotype: A much larger clone differs from this one at a single base, so this may be a read error. The V and J genes are TRBV4-3 and TRBJ2-4; a possible D gene is TRBD2 (5 bases). There are 15 residues in the CDR3. Germline V gene lookup returns CDR1 LGHNA and CDR2 YSLEER. Trimming shortened V by 5 bases and J by 5 bases, and 16 bases separated the two germline ends. In DNA, the CDR3 is TGCGCCAGCAGCAAGTCCCGGGGAGAGGAAAACATTCAGTACTTC. Translation: CASSKSRGEENIQYF.

The chain has TRBV11-1 and TRBJ2-1, with 10 bases identical to TRBD2. Losses at the gene ends were 2 bases for V and 6 bases for J; bases not matched to a gene: 4. The CDR3 runs 15 residues. Germline V gene lookup returns CDR1 SGHAT and CDR2 FQDESV (reference sequence). The CDR3 coding sequence is TGTGCCAGCAGCTTACAAGCGGGGGGGCTCAATGAGCAGTTCTTC. Protein sequence: CASSLQAGGLNEQFF.

This clonotype was observed once. Possible read error: a much larger clone is one base away. The V and J genes are TRBV4-2 and TRBJ2-1, with D possibly TRBD2 on 6 matching bases. V dropped 4 bases and J dropped 12 bases, with 19 bases sitting between them. The germline gives CDR1 LGHNA, CDR2 YNFKEQ. This CDR3 has 14 amino acids. In DNA form, the CDR3 reads TGTGCCAGCAGCCCCTCAACTAGCACCCCAGGGCAGTTCTTC. Translating it yields CASSPSTSTPGQFF.

The CDR3: CASSLMAGDHETQYF. The CDR3, as DNA: TGTGCCAGCAGCTTAATGGCAGGGGATCATGAGACCCAGTACTTC. This chain joins TRBV7-2 and TRBJ2-5; the D gene is possibly TRBD1 (6 bases). CDR3 length: 15 residues. The germline V gene encodes CDR1 SGHTA and CDR2 FQGNSA. The ends were cut back, 2 bases at V and 5 bases at J, with 15 bases in the middle.

This clonotype was counted many times. The rearrangement joins TRBV20-1 to TRBJ2-1, with 8 bases fitting TRBD2. V shed 6 bases and J 6 bases; nucleotides not matched to a gene: 10. The CDR3 runs 14 residues. Germline V gene sequence: CDR1 DFQATT, CDR2 SNEGSKA (reference sequence). For the CDR3, the DNA is TGCAGTGCAAAGACGGGGGGGCAGATCAATGAGCAGTTCTTC. Its translation is CSAKTGGQINEQFF.

The V gene is TRBV4-2, the J gene TRBJ2-1; 9 nucleotides line up with TRBD2. This CDR3 region has 15 residues. V gave up 0 bases and J gave up 7 bases; unmatched junction bases: 4. Germline CDR1 and CDR2: LGHNA and YNFKEQ. The CDR3 loop reads CASSQDSGGGNEQFF. The CDR3 DNA reads TGTGCCAGCAGCCAAGATAGCGGGGGTGGGAATGAGCAGTTCTTC.

This clonotype was counted between two and nine times. V is TRBV7-2 and J is TRBJ2-3; a weak D match, TRBD2 (6 bases). The CDR3 sequence is 15 residues long. The V and J ends lost 5 bases and 1 base respectively, with 13 bases between them. Looked up from germline, CDR1 is SGHTA and CDR2 is FQGNSA. CDR3: CASSPLGGGTDTQYF. In DNA form, the CDR3 reads TGTGCCAGCAGCCCCCTCGGCGGGGGCACAGATACGCAGTATTTT.